This T cell receptor beta chain was observed in a study of blood T cell repertoires in COVID-19 (TCRdb year 2020). Concerning the study at large: Samples covering the acute and convalescent phases of COVID-19 were provided by collaborators in the United States, Italy and Spain. The material from the prospective study consisted of cDNA or gDNA derived from T cells, B-cell-depleted T cells, or PBMCs. The dataset comprised deeply sampled blood TCRbeta repertoires from subjects exposed to, actively infected with, or recovered from COVID-19. The repertoires were made available in a free public database intended to serve as a resource for research on the immune response to SARS-CoV-2. The samples were drawn from the first 160 participants of the ongoing ImmuneRACE study and from about 1,200 subjects provided by 6 global collaborators. Sample metadata almost always included a de-identified subject ID, COVID-19 status, age in years and sex. Where available, HLA class I and class II types were taken from metadata supplied by the sample provider and were not determined by assay-based typing.

In Seattle, one collaborating source enrolled patients while the infection was active and tracked those patients longitudinally over the course of disease. Each collaborating institution followed its own protocols to collect whole blood in K2EDTA tubes. For TCRbeta analysis, collaborators shipped samples as frozen whole blood, isolated PBMCs, or DNA extracted from either of those sample types. TCRbeta CDR3 regions were amplified from genomic DNA by means of the immunoSEQ Assay, a bias-controlled multiplex PCR. The authors processed their data as follows. Within the assay, amplification of reference gene primers was used to estimate how many nucleated cells each sample contained. Sequence reads were collapsed and filtered to measure the absolute abundance of every unique TCRbeta CDR3 rearrangement. For each sample, productive Simpson clonality was calculated as the square root of Simpson's diversity index over productive rearrangements. Drawn from immuneACCESS, this table holds only the in-frame rearrangements with V and J called that TCRdb kept. Clones are partly lost; checked studies trace under half to an unresolved V gene and leave the rest unexplained. V, J and clone size are taken as reported in that table, and D and trimming were inferred from the DNA itself. The sample includes about 170,000 clones, with approximately 86% observed a single time. The ten largest clones add up to roughly 8.8% of the sample.

The paper's findings and limits, for the study overall: How much clinical and demographic metadata was included differed by source and by participant, and the metadata was provided uncurated.

In regard to this clone: Its specific antigen is unknown. Base qualities are not provided; no much larger clone lies one nucleotide away.

The CDR1 and CDR2 encoded by the germline V gene (reference sequence) are LGHDT and YNNKEL. Unmatched junction bases come to 13, with V trimmed by 4 bases and J by 1 base. From cysteine to phenylalanine, the CDR3 is 19 amino acids long. The kept DNA is CDR3 alone, 57 bases in frame from the first base. In this chain, TRBV3-1 (or the pseudogene TRBV3-2) is recombined with TRBJ2-1; TRBD2 aligns with 10 central bases. The TCR comes from an elderly woman with COVID-19, enrolled during active disease. The sequenced sample was peripheral blood. Here is the DNA: TGTGCCAGCAGCCGGTCCGGACTAGCGGTGTCTCTGTCCTACAATGAGCAGTTCTTC. It translates to CASSRSGLAVSLSYNEQFF.